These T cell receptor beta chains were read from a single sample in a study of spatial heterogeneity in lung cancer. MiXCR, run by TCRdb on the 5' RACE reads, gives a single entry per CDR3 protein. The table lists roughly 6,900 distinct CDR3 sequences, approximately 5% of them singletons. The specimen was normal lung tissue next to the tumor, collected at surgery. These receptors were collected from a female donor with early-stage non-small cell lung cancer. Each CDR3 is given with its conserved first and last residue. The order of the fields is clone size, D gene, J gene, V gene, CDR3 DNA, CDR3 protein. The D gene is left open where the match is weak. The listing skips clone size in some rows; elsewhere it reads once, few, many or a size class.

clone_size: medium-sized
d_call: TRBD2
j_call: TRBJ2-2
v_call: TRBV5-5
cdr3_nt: TGTGCCAGCAGTTCTCGACTAGCGGGAGGCAGGGAGCTGTTTTTT
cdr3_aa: CASSSRLAGGRELFF

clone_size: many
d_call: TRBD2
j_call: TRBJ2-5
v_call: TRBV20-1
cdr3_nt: TGCAGTGCTATCCCACTCCGGACTAGCGGGAACCAAGAGACCCAGTACTTC
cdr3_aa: CSAIPLRTSGNQETQYF

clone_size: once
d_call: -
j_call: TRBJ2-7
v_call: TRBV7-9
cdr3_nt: TGTGCCAGCAGCTTTGGGGAACTGATCCTAGAGCAGTACTTC
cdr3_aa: CASSFGELILEQYF

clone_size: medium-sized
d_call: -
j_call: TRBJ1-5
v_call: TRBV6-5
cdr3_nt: TGTGCCAGCAGTTTGACACAGGGTTCTCAGCCCCAGCATTTT
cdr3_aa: CASSLTQGSQPQHF

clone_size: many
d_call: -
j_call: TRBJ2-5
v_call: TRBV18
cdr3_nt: TGTGCCAGCTCACGGAGGGGCGAGGGCGAGACCCAGTACTTC
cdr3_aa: CASSRRGEGETQYF

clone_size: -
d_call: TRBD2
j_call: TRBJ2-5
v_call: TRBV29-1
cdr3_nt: TGCAGCGTTGACCTAGCGGGACGGGAGACCCAGTACTTC
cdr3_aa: CSVDLAGRETQYF

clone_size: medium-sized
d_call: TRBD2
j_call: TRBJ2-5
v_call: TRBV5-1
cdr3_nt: TGCGCCAGCAGAGCGGAGGGCGGGAGGGGAGAGACCCAGTACTTC
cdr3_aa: CASRAEGGRGETQYF

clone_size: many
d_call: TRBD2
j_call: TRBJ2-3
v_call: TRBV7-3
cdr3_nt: TGTGCCAGCAGACCTGCCGGGACTAGTGGTTCAGATACGCAGTATTTT
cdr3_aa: CASRPAGTSGSDTQYF

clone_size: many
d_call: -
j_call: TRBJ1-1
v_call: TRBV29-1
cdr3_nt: TGCAGCGTTGATGACCGAAAAGGGGAGAACACTGAAGCTTTCTTT
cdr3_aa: CSVDDRKGENTEAFF

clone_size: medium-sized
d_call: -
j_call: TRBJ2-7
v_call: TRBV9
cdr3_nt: TGTGCCAGCAGCGTGACGGCCAGGAGCTCCTACGAGCAGTACTTC
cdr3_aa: CASSVTARSSYEQYF

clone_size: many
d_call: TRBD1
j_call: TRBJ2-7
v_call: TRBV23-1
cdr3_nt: TGCGCCAGCACTCAGGGACAGGTCTACGAGCAGTACTTC
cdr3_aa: CASTQGQVYEQYF

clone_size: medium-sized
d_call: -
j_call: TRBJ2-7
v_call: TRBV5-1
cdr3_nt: TGCGCCAGCAGCTTGGCGGGAGAGTCGCCCCTCTACGAGCAGTACTTC
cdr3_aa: CASSLAGESPLYEQYF

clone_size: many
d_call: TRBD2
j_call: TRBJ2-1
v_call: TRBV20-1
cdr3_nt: TGCAGTGCTAGTGCTAGCGGGAGAGCAAATGAGCAGTTCTTC
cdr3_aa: CSASASGRANEQFF

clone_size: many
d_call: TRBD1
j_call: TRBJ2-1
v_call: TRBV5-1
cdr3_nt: TGCGCCAGCAGCTTGACAGGGGTCAATGAGCAGTTCTTC
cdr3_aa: CASSLTGVNEQFF

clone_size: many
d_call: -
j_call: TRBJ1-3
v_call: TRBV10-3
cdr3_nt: TGTGCCATCAGTGGGGGGGACGCCTGGGGCGTTGGAAACACCATATATTTT
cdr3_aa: CAISGGDAWGVGNTIYF

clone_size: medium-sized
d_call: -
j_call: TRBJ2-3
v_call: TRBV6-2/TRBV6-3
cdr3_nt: TGTGCCAGCAGTTACGCCGGAGGATACACAGATACGCAGTATTTT
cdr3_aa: CASSYAGGYTDTQYF

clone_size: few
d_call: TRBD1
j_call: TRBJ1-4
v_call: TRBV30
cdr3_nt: TGTGCCTGGAGTTCCGGGACAGTAAATGAAAAACTGTTTTTT
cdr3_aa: CAWSSGTVNEKLFF

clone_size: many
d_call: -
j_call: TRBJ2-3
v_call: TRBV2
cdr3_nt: TGTGCCAGCAGTGCACAGGGAGGATCAGATACGCAGTATTTT
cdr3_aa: CASSAQGGSDTQYF